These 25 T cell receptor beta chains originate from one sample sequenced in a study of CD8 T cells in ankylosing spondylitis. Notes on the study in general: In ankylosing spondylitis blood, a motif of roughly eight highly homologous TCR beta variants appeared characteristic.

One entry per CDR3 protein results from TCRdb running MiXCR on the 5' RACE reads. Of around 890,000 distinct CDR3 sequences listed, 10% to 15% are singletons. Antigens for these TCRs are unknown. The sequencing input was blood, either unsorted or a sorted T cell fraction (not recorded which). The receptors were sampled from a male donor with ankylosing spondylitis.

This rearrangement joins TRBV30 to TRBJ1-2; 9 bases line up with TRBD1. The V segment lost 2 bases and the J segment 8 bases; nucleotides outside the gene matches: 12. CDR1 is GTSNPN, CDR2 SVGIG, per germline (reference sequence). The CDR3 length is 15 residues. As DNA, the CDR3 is TGTGCCTGGAGTCCAGCTTACAGGGGGCTACAAGGCTACACCTTC. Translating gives CAWSPAYRGLQGYTF.

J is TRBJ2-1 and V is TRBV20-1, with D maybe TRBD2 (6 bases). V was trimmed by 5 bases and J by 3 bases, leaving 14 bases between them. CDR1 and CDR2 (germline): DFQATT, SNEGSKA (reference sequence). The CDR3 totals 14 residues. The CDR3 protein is CSAVNLGGYNEQFF. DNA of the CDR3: TGCAGTGCTGTTAACCTGGGGGGCTACAATGAGCAGTTCTTC.

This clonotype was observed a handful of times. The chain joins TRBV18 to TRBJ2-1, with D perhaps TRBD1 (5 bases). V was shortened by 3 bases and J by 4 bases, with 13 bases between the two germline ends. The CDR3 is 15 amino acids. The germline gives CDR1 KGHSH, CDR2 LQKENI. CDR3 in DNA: TGTGCCAGCTCACCCGGCGACAGCTTATACAATGAGCAGTTCTTC. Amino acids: CASSPGDSLYNEQFF.

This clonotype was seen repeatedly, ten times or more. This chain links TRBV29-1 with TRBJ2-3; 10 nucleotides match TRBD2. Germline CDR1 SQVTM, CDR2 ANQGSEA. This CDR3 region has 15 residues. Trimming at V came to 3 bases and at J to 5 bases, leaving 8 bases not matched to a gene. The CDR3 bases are TGCAGCGTTGATGGTCCAGCGGGAGGGGTAGATACGCAGTATTTT. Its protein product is CSVDGPAGGVDTQYF.

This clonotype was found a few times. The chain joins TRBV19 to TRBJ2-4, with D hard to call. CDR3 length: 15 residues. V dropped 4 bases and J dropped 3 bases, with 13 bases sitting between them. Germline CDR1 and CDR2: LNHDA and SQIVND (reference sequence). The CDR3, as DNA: TGTGCCAGTAGTAGATCGCTGTACTTCAAAAACATTCAGTACTTC. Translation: CASSRSLYFKNIQYF.

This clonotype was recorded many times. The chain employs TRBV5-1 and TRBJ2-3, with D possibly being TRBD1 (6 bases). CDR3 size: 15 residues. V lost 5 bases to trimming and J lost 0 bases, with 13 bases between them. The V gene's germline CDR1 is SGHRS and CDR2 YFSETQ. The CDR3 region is CASSPQGFSTDTQYF. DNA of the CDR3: TGCGCCAGCAGTCCCCAGGGGTTTAGCACAGATACGCAGTATTTT.

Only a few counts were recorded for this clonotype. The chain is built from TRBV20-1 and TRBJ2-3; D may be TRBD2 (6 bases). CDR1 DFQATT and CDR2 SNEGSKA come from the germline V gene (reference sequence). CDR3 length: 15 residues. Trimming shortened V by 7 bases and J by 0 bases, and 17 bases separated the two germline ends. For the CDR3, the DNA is TGCAGTGAGAGGGGCTCCGGGGGTAGCACAGATACGCAGTATTTT. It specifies CSERGSGGSTDTQYF.

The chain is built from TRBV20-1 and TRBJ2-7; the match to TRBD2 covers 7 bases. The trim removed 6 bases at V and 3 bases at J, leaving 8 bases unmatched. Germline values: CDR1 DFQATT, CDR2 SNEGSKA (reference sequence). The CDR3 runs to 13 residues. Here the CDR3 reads CSAPGTSVYEQYF. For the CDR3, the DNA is TGCAGTGCCCCCGGCACTAGCGTCTACGAGCAGTACTTC.

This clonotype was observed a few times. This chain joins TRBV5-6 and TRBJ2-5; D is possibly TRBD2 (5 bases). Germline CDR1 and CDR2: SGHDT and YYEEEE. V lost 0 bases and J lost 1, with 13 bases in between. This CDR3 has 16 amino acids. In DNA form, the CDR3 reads TGTGCCAGCAGCTTGGCCAGCGGCAGCTTCCAAGAGACCCAGTACTTC. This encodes CASSLASGSFQETQYF.

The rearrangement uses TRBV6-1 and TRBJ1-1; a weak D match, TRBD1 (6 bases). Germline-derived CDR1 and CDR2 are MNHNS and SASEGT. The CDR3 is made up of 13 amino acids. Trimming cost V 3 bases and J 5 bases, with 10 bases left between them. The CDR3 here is CASSDDRRTEAFF. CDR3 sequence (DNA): TGTGCCAGCAGTGATGACAGGAGGACTGAAGCTTTCTTT.

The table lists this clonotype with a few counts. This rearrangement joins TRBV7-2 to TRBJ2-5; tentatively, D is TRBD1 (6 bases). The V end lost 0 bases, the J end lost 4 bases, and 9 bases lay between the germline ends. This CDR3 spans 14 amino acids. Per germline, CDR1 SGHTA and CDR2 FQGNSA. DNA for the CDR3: TGTGCCAGCAGCTTAGCTGGACAGCTAGAGACCCAGTACTTC. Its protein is CASSLAGQLETQYF.

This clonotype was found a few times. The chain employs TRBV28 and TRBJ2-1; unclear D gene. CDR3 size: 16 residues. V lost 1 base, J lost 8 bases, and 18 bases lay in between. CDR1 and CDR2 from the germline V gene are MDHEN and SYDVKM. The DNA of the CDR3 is TGTGCCAGCAGTTTATCTGTCATGTTAGCTCGGTATGAGCAGTTCTTC. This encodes CASSLSVMLARYEQFF. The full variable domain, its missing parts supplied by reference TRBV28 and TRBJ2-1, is DVKVTQSSRYLVKRTGEKVFLECVQDMDHENMFWYRQDPGLGLRLIYFSYDVKMKEKGDIPEGYSVSREKKERFSLILESASTNQTSMYLCASSLSVMLARYEQFFGPGTRLTVL.

In DNA form, the CDR3 reads TGTGCCAGCAGCCGCACAGGAGATAGGGGACCTGGAAACACCATATATTTT. Translating gives CASSRTGDRGPGNTIYF. J is TRBJ1-3 and V is TRBV14; maybe TRBD1 (5 bases). The CDR3 extends over 17 amino acids. The ends were cut back, 4 bases at V and 2 bases at J, with 18 bases in the middle. Germline loops: CDR1 SGHDN, CDR2 FVKESK.

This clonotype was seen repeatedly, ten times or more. The CDR3: CSVSGTGDEKLFF. The CDR3 DNA reads as TGCAGCGTTTCCGGGACAGGGGATGAAAAACTGTTTTTT. The chain recombines TRBV29-1 with TRBJ1-4, with TRBD1 matching 10 bases. The germline CDR1 and CDR2 sequences are SQVTM and ANQGSEA. The CDR3 consists of 13 residues. Trimming took 5 bases from V and 6 from J; bases not matched to a gene: 3.

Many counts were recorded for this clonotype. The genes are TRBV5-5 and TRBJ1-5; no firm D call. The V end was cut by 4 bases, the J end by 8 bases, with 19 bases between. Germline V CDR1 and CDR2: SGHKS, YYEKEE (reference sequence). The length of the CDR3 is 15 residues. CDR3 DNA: TGTGCCAGCAGCATCACCCAACATTGGCGGGAGCCCCAGCATTTT. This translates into CASSITQHWREPQHF.

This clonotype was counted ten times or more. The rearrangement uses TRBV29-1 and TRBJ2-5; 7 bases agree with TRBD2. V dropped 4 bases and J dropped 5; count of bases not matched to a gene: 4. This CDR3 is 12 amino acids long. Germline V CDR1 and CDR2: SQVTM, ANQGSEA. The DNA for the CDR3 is TGCAGCGTTGGTGGGAGGGGTGAGACCCAGTACTTC. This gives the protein CSVGGRGETQYF.

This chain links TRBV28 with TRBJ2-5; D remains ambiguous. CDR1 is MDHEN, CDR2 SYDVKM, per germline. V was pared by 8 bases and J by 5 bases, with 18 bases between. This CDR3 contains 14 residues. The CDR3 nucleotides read TGTGCCAGCTCTCAGGATTCTAGTCGGGAGACCCAGTACTTC. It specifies CASSQDSSRETQYF.

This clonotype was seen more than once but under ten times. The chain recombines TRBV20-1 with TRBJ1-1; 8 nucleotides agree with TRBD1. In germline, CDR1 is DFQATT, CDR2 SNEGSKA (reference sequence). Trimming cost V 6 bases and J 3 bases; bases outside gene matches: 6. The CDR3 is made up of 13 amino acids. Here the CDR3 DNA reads TGCAGTGCCACAGGGGGATGGTACACTGAAGCTTTCTTT. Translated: CSATGGWYTEAFF.

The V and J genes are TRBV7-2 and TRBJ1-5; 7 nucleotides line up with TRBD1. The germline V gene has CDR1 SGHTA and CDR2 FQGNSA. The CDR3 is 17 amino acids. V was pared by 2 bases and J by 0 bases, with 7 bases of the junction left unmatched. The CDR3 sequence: CASSLRQGGYSNQPQHF. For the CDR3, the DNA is TGTGCCAGCAGCTTAAGGCAGGGGGGATATAGCAATCAGCCCCAGCATTTT. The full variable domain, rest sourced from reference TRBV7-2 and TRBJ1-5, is GAGVSQSPSNKVTEKGKDVELRCDPISGHTALYWYRQSLGQGLEFLIYFQGNSAPDKSGLPSDRFSAERTGGSVSTLTIQRTQQEDSAVYLCASSLRQGGYSNQPQHFGDGTRLSIL.

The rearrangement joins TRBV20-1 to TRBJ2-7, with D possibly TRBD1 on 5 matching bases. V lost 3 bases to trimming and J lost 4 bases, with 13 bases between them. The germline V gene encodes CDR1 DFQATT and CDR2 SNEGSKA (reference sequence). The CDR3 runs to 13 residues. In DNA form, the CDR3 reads TGCAGTGCTAGCCCAGGGCGCATGTACGAGCAGTACTTC. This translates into CSASPGRMYEQYF.

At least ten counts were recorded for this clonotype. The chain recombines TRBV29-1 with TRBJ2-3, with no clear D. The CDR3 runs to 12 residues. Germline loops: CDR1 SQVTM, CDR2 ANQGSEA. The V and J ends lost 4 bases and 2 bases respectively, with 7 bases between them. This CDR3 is CSVGLFTDTQYF. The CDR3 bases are TGCAGCGTTGGGCTTTTCACAGATACGCAGTATTTT.

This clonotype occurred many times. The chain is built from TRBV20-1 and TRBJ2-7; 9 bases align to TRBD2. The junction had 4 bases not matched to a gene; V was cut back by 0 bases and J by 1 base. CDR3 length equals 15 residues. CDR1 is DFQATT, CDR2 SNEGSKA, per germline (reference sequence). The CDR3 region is CSARDPSGRSYEQYF. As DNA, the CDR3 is TGCAGTGCTAGAGATCCCAGCGGGAGGTCCTACGAGCAGTACTTC.

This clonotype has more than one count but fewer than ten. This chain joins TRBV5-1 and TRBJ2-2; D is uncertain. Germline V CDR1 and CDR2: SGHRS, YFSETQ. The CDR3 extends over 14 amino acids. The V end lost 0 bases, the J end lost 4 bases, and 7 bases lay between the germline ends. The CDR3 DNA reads TGCGCCAGCAGCTTGGAAACGAGCACCGGGGAGCTGTTTTTT. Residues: CASSLETSTGELFF.

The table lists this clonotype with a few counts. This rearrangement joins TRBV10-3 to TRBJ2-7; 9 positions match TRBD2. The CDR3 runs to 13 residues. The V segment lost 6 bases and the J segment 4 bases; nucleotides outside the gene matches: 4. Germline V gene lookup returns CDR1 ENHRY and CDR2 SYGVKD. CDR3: CAIRGTSLYEQYF. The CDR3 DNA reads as TGTGCCATCAGGGGGACTAGCTTGTACGAGCAGTACTTC.

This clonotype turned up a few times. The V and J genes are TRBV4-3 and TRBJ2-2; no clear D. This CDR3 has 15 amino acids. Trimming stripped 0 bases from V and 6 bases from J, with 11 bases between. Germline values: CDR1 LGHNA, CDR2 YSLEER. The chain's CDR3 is CASSQDGTLPGELFF. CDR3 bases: TGCGCCAGCAGCCAAGATGGCACCCTACCCGGGGAGCTGTTTTTT.